These 26 T cell receptor beta chains were sequenced from one sample in a study of identical twins listed by TCRdb under 2016. The library was obtained by 5' RACE. The run used an Illumina HiSeq 2000. Clones were called with MiXCR by TCRdb after fastp trimmed the public reads at Q25, and only in-frame beta chains were retained. Identical CDR3 protein sequences are pooled into one entry, listed with their most common genes and DNA. The sample table shows fewer than 650,000 distinct CDR3 sequences, and under 8.5% are seen once. The ten most abundant clones make up approximately 1.5% of the sample. This sample also appeared in a second study, on yellow fever vaccine responses in identical twins.

The sequenced material came from PBMCs. The receptors derive from a woman under 30 in good health.

The chain recombines TRBV9 with TRBJ1-4; no reliable D call. In germline, CDR1 is SGDLS, CDR2 YYNGEE. The V and J ends lost 0 bases and 3 bases respectively, with 9 bases between them. This CDR3 spans 15 amino acids. The chain's CDR3 is CASSVGGDSNEKLFF. The CDR3, as DNA: TGTGCCAGCAGCGTAGGCGGGGATTCTAATGAAAAACTGTTTTTT.

The table lists this clonotype with a few counts. The V call is TRBV15, the J call TRBJ2-7; D unresolved. Trimming pared 1 base from V and 1 base from J, leaving 8 bases between. CDR1 LNHNV and CDR2 YYDKDF come from the germline V gene (reference sequence). The length of the CDR3 is 14 residues. The CDR3 loop reads CATSRARKSYEQYV. Written as DNA, the CDR3 is TGTGCCACCAGCAGAGCGAGGAAGTCCTACGAGCAGTACGTC.

This clonotype was seen a handful of times. The CDR3 sequence is CASRQGGGSNQPQHF. The DNA of the CDR3 is TGTGCCAGCAGGCAAGGGGGGGGATCGAATCAGCCCCAGCATTTT. This chain connects TRBV7-2 to TRBJ1-5, with D possibly TRBD1 on 6 matching bases. The CDR3 is 15 amino acids. Germline-derived CDR1 and CDR2 are SGHTA and FQGNSA. The V end lost 6 bases, the J end lost 4 bases, and 16 bases lay between the germline ends.

This clonotype was seen ten or more times. The rearrangement joins TRBV5-1 to TRBJ2-2, with no clear D. Between the trimmed V and J ends, which lost 2 bases and 4 bases, there was a span of 6 bases. The CDR3 length is 13 residues. CDR1 and CDR2 (germline): SGHRS, YFSETQ. CDR3 residues: CASSFSGTGELFF. In nucleotides, the CDR3 is TGCGCCAGCAGCTTTAGTGGCACCGGGGAGCTGTTTTTT.

The CDR3 nucleotides are TGTGCCACCAGTGATGGTGGCTGGGCTAGCCTGTTGGAGACCCAGTACTTC. Its protein is CATSDGGWASLLETQYF. The chain employs TRBV24-1 and TRBJ2-5; TRBD2 might be the D (5 bases). Trimming removed 3 bases from V and 5 bases from J, with 21 bases in between. This CDR3 has 17 residues. Germline-derived CDR1 and CDR2 are KGHDR and SFDVKD.

This clonotype has at least ten counts. J is TRBJ2-3 and V is TRBV10-3; weak D call: TRBD2 (5 bases). CDR1 ENHRY and CDR2 SYGVKD come from the germline V gene. Trimming stripped 11 bases from V and 4 bases from J, with 10 bases between. This CDR3 has 11 residues. The CDR3 DNA reads as TGTGCCGTGCTACTAGCAGATACGCAGTATTTT. Protein sequence: CAVLLADTQYF.

This clonotype came up a few times. The J gene is TRBJ1-5, the V gene TRBV7-9; 7 bases line up with TRBD1. Per germline, CDR1 SEHNR and CDR2 FQNEAQ (reference sequence). This CDR3 region has 15 residues. The junction had 5 bases not matched to a gene; V was cut back by 5 bases and J by 1 base. The CDR3 nucleotides are TGTGCCAGCAGCAATGACAGGGCGAGCAATCAGCCCCAGCATTTT. Translation: CASSNDRASNQPQHF.

This clonotype has at least ten counts. The V and J genes are TRBV6-5 and TRBJ1-1, with D unclear. V lost 0 bases to trimming and J lost 0 bases, with 14 bases between them. In germline, CDR1 is MNHEY, CDR2 SVGAGI. The CDR3 extends over 17 amino acids. Written as DNA, the CDR3 is TGTGCCAGCAGTTACTCGTCAGGAGTACCCTTGAACACTGAAGCTTTCTTT. Its protein product is CASSYSSGVPLNTEAFF.

This chain uses TRBV29-1 with TRBJ2-3; D is perhaps TRBD2 (6 bases). The CDR3 is 17 residues long. CDR1 is SQVTM, CDR2 ANQGSEA, per germline. The V and J ends lost 3 bases and 0 bases respectively, with 19 bases between them. Written as DNA, the CDR3 is TGCAGCGTTGACGGAACCCCGGCGGACTATAGCACAGATACGCAGTATTTT. Translated, it gives CSVDGTPADYSTDTQYF.

With regard to this clonotype: Since the CDR3 does not end with the conserved phenylalanine or tryptophan, this likely comes from a read error. The rearrangement joins TRBV29-1 to TRBJ2-7, with TRBD2 identical over 8 bases. CDR1 is SQVTM, CDR2 ANQGSEA, per germline. This CDR3 is built from 18 residues. The J segment lost 3 bases and the V segment lost 6 bases, leaving 22 bases of the junction unmatched. CDR3 loop: CSVVAIPKTSAGNYEQYL. In DNA form, the CDR3 reads TGCAGCGTAGTAGCTATCCCCAAGACTAGCGCGGGGAACTACGAGCAGTACTTA.

This chain links TRBV12-3 or TRBV12-4 with TRBJ2-5; a possible D gene is TRBD1 (5 bases). Trimming stripped 3 bases from V and 1 base from J, with 18 bases between. There are 17 residues in the CDR3. The DNA for the CDR3 is TGTGCCAGCAGTTTTGGTCAGGGTGGCGCAATCCAAGAGACCCAGTACTTC. It encodes CASSFGQGGAIQETQYF.

This clonotype was observed many times. V and J are TRBV12-3 or TRBV12-4 and TRBJ2-1; tentative D call: TRBD2 (6 bases). CDR3 length: 14 residues. V was pared by 6 bases and J by 6 bases, with 15 bases between. The CDR3 loop is CASSLTSPANEQFF. The CDR3 DNA reads TGTGCCAGCAGCTTGACTAGTCCCGCCAATGAGCAGTTCTTC.

This chain joins TRBV4-1 and TRBJ2-2, with a possible D match to TRBD1 (6 bases). Germline assignment: CDR1 MGHRA and CDR2 YSYEKL. This CDR3 region has 16 residues. V was clipped by 1 base and J by 0 bases, with 9 bases between them. CDR3: CASSQGSGANTGELFF. The CDR3 DNA reads as TGCGCCAGCAGCCAAGGGTCAGGGGCGAACACCGGGGAGCTGTTTTTT.

This clonotype occurred a few times. V and J are TRBV5-6 and TRBJ1-2; D is unclear. Germline V gene lookup returns CDR1 SGHDT and CDR2 YYEEEE. This CDR3 contains 15 residues. Trimming shortened V by 1 base and J by 1 base, and 11 bases separated the two germline ends. CDR3 sequence reads: CASSLRYPINYGYTF. In DNA form, the CDR3 reads TGTGCCAGCAGCTTGCGATACCCTATTAACTATGGCTACACCTTC.

This clonotype was seen repeatedly, ten times or more. This chain links TRBV28 with TRBJ2-1; TRBD2 matches 10 bases. V shed 10 bases, J shed 1 base, and the junction held 13 bases outside the gene matches. Germline V CDR1 and CDR2: MDHEN, SYDVKM. This CDR3 has 17 residues. In DNA form, the CDR3 reads TGTGCCACCCAAGGGGCTAGCGGGAGTTTGTCCTACAATGAGCAGTTCTTC. Residues: CATQGASGSLSYNEQFF.

This clonotype was counted a few times. This chain connects TRBV7-2 to TRBJ2-2; D is unresolved. Trimming removed 5 bases at V and 1 base at J, with 11 bases between. The CDR3 is made up of 15 amino acids. Germline V gene data show CDR1 as SGHTA and CDR2 as FQGNSA. CDR3 region: CASSPRALNTGELFF. CDR3 DNA: TGTGCCAGCAGCCCAAGGGCCCTGAACACCGGGGAGCTGTTTTTT.

The sample holds many counts of this clonotype. V is TRBV3-1 and J is TRBJ1-6; D remains ambiguous. V shed 1 base and J shed 7 bases, with 8 bases lying between them. The CDR3 has 14 amino acids. Germline V CDR1 and CDR2: LGHDT, YNNKEL (reference sequence). The CDR3 loop reads CASSQGMRNSPLHF. The CDR3 region has the DNA TGTGCCAGCAGCCAAGGCATGAGGAATTCACCCCTCCACTTT. Based on the CDR3 plus reference TRBV3-1 and TRBJ1-6, the full variable domain is DTAVSQTPKYLVTQMGNDKSIKCEQNLGHDTMYWYKQDSKKFLKIMFSYNNKELIINETVPNRFSPKSPDKAHLNLHINSLELGDSAVYFCASSQGMRNSPLHFGNGTRLTVT.

This clonotype was found many times. V usage is TRBV4-1 and J usage is TRBJ2-2; 9 nucleotides match TRBD1. The CDR3 spans 15 residues. Germline assignment: CDR1 MGHRA and CDR2 YSYEKL. V lost 4 bases and J lost 1; bases outside the gene matches: 1. CDR3 loop: CASSRTGVNTGELFF. The CDR3 DNA is TGCGCCAGCAGCCGGACAGGGGTGAACACCGGGGAGCTGTTTTTT.

V gene TRBV24-1 combines with J gene TRBJ2-1; D is perhaps TRBD1 or TRBD2 (5 bases each). The germline CDR1 and CDR2 sequences are KGHDR and SFDVKD. V shed 7 bases and J shed 9 bases, with 18 bases lying between them. This CDR3 is 14 amino acids long. The CDR3 DNA follows: TGTGCCACCAGCCGGGACCCTCCCCCGGGTGAGCAGTTCTTC. Protein: CATSRDPPPGEQFF.

The sample holds many counts of this clonotype. V gene TRBV5-4 combines with J gene TRBJ1-1; D remains ambiguous. Germline loops: CDR1 SGHNT, CDR2 YYREEE (reference sequence). The CDR3 is 16 residues long. V lost 1 base, J lost 1 base, and 14 bases lay in between. The CDR3 DNA is TGTGCCAGCAGCTTGTTGGCTGGGATCGGGAACACTGAAGCTTTCTTT. It yields the protein CASSLLAGIGNTEAFF.

This clonotype was seen at least ten times. The rearrangement joins TRBV5-1 to TRBJ2-4; 11 bases match TRBD2. With 0 bases clipped from V and 1 base from J, the junction kept 3 bases outside the gene matches. This CDR3 region has 17 residues. CDR1 is SGHRS, CDR2 YFSETQ, per germline. CDR3 in DNA: TGCGCCAGCAGCTTGGCTCCTAGCGGGAGGGCCAAAAACATTCAGTACTTC. Translating it yields CASSLAPSGRAKNIQYF. Complete variable domain (other parts from reference TRBV5-1 and TRBJ2-4): KAGVTQTPRYLIKTRGQQVTLSCSPISGHRSVSWYQQTPGQGLQFLFEYFSETQRNKGNFPGRFSGRQFSNSRSEMNVSTLELGDSALYLCASSLAPSGRAKNIQYFGAGTRLSVL.

This clonotype came up a few times. This chain joins TRBV14 and TRBJ2-5; 13 nucleotides align to TRBD2. V trimming: 2 bases; J trimming: 2 bases; junction bases outside the gene matches: 5. This CDR3 contains 17 residues. Germline V lookup: CDR1 SGHDN, CDR2 FVKESK. Written as DNA, the CDR3 is TGTGCCAGCAGCCAAACGTCGGGACTAGCGGGGCAAGAGACCCAGTACTTC. Translated, it gives CASSQTSGLAGQETQYF. The full variable domain, completed using reference TRBV14 and TRBJ2-5, is EAGVTQFPSHSVIEKGQTVTLRCDPISGHDNLYWYRRVMGKEIKFLLHFVKESKQDESGMPNNRFLAERTGGTYSTLKVQPAELEDSGVYFCASSQTSGLAGQETQYFGPGTRLLVL.

This clonotype was seen a handful of times. This rearrangement joins TRBV27 to TRBJ2-7; 8 bases are a match to TRBD1. With 5 bases clipped from V and 4 bases from J, the junction kept 13 bases outside the gene matches. The CDR3 contains 16 residues. Germline CDR1 reads MNHEY; CDR2 reads SMNVEV (reference sequence). CDR3 sequence: CASSQRTGNIPYEQYF. CDR3 bases: TGTGCCAGCAGTCAACGGACAGGGAATATTCCTTACGAGCAGTACTTC.

The rearrangement uses TRBV28 and TRBJ2-7; TRBD2 matches at 10 bases. CDR1 is MDHEN and CDR2 is SYDVKM in the germline V gene. This CDR3 is 16 amino acids long. J lost 1 base, V lost 6 bases, and 9 bases had no gene match. The chain's CDR3 is CASSYLAGERSYEQYF. CDR3 bases: TGTGCCAGCAGCTACCTAGCGGGAGAGAGGTCCTACGAGCAGTACTTC.

The V call is TRBV20-1, the J call TRBJ2-4, with TRBD1 as a possible D gene (6 bases). Trimming pared 5 bases from V and 9 bases from J, leaving 11 bases between. The CDR3 has 11 amino acids. Looked up from germline, CDR1 is DFQATT and CDR2 is SNEGSKA (reference sequence). The CDR3 DNA sequence: TGCAGTGCTCCACAGGGATCCATTCAGTACTTC. It is translated as CSAPQGSIQYF.

This clonotype was found many times. CDR3 region: CASSFTPLDTEAFF. DNA for the CDR3: TGTGCCAGCAGCTTTACCCCCCTGGACACTGAAGCTTTCTTT. V usage is TRBV5-5 and J usage is TRBJ1-1, with D hard to call. Germline V CDR1 and CDR2: SGHKS, YYEKEE (reference sequence). The CDR3 consists of 14 residues. With 2 bases removed from V and 3 bases from J, the gap between germline ends came to 11 bases.